The rows below give T cell receptor beta chains drawn from one sample of a study of beta chain features in type 1 diabetes. Only in-frame clones appear in the TCRdb table, and some are missing; sequencing was by immunoSEQ multiplex PCR. The top ten hold around 1.2% of the sample, which has just under 150,000 clones, more than 10% seen once. Material for sequencing was central memory CD4+ T cells from blood. The receptors were sampled from a man younger than 35 with type 1 diabetes. CDR3s leave out the opening cysteine and the closing phenylalanine or tryptophan. The order of the fields is clone size, V gene, J gene, CDR3 protein. Rows may omit the clone size; those that give it use once, few, many or a size class.

clone size: many; V gene: TRBV7-2; J gene: TRBJ2-3; CDR3 protein: ASSYRVGGTDTQY
clone size: few; V gene: TRBV27; J gene: TRBJ1-2; CDR3 protein: ASIPHGTGIPLGYT
clone size: NA; V gene: TRBV30; J gene: TRBJ1-6; CDR3 protein: AWRGMNSPLH
clone size: few; V gene: TRBV29-1; J gene: TRBJ2-5; CDR3 protein: SVRPGQETQY
clone size: few; V gene: TRBV5-1; J gene: TRBJ1-2; CDR3 protein: ASSVTLGNYGYT
clone size: few; V gene: TRBV15; J gene: TRBJ2-3; CDR3 protein: ATSGRRDSTDTQY
clone size: few; V gene: TRBV7-6; J gene: TRBJ2-1; CDR3 protein: ASSALAGVGYNEQF
clone size: NA; V gene: TRBV5-8; J gene: TRBJ2-1; CDR3 protein: ASSLVPGARNNEQF
clone size: NA; V gene: TRBV5-6; J gene: TRBJ2-3; CDR3 protein: ASSLAPGLASQDTQY
clone size: NA; V gene: TRBV10-2; J gene: TRBJ1-1; CDR3 protein: ATSQQDMNTEAF
clone size: few; V gene: TRBV5-4; J gene: TRBJ1-2; CDR3 protein: ASSFDRVGYT
clone size: NA; V gene: TRBV6-5; J gene: TRBJ1-2; CDR3 protein: ASSPGDREGYT
clone size: NA; V gene: TRBV7-2; J gene: TRBJ2-7; CDR3 protein: ASSNSGYEQY
clone size: many; V gene: TRBV2; J gene: TRBJ1-5; CDR3 protein: ASRHPQGYSNQPQH
clone size: NA; V gene: TRBV5-6; J gene: TRBJ2-7; CDR3 protein: ASSSGQKYYEQY
clone size: NA; V gene: TRBV7-2; J gene: TRBJ2-1; CDR3 protein: ASSPTGDTYNEQF
clone size: NA; V gene: TRBV4-2; J gene: TRBJ1-2; CDR3 protein: ASAPRQGLPGYT
clone size: many; V gene: TRBV14; J gene: TRBJ2-7; CDR3 protein: ASSSRTEGQY
clone size: few; V gene: TRBV10-2; J gene: TRBJ2-7; CDR3 protein: ATQKERGEYEQY
clone size: NA; V gene: TRBV7-9; J gene: TRBJ1-5; CDR3 protein: ASSLAGDRQPQH
clone size: few; V gene: TRBV10-3; J gene: TRBJ2-5; CDR3 protein: AISDGTQQETQY